This T cell receptor beta chain was documented in a study of T cells expressing NK-cell markers. Whole-study findings and limits: Roughly 6 donors had dominant NKG2C+ clonotypes that comprised about 1.0-7.0% of their CD8+ T cells.

This CDR3 has 16 amino acids. CDR1 and CDR2 (germline): SEHNR, FQNEAQ (reference sequence). With respect to this clonotype: Its specificity is not known.

TCRdb re-called the 5' RACE reads and catalogs CDR3 proteins one per entry, DNA excluded. The repertoire table contains about 170,000 distinct CDR3 sequences. The sequencing sample was made of blood T cells: a sorted CD56 or NKG2C T cell subset, CD4+ or CD8+ T cells, or bulk PBMC T cells (not recorded which). The receptor was derived from a man aged 18 to 70 in good health. The V and J genes are TRBV7-9 and TRBJ1-6; TCRdb lists TRBD1, though no DNA is available to test this call. CDR3 protein: CASSRGGNSYNSPLHF. Variable domain in full (rest from reference TRBV7-9 and TRBJ1-6): DTGVSQNPRHKITKRGQNVTFRCDPISEHNRLYWYRQTLGQGPEFLTYFQNEAQLEKSRLLSDRFSAERPKGSFSTLEIQRTEQGDSAMYLCASSRGGNSYNSPLHFGNGTRLTVT.